The T cell receptor beta chain under discussion was sequenced for a study of Ad26.COV2.S vaccination and SARS-CoV-2 variants. Generated by immunoSEQ multiplex PCR, the TCRdb table keeps only in-frame clones and is missing some. The sample has roughly 420,000 clones, 80% to 90% seen once; the top ten hold around 2.5%. Only a few counts were recorded for this clone. The treatment was: some 19 received Ad26.COV2.S at low or high dose, single or two shots; roughly five received placebo; per-sample allocation not given. Samples were taken on day 63 after the first vaccine or placebo injection. This TCR was recovered from a person between 18 and 60 years old who received the Ad26.COV2.S COVID-19 vaccine or a placebo. Source: peripheral blood, taken in a trial of Ad26.COV2.S vaccine versus placebo.

The CDR3 nucleotides read TGTGCCAGCAGCCAATTGCGGGGGGGCAATGGTGTGGAGCAGTTCTTC. It translates to CASSQLRGGNGVEQFF. This chain joins TRBV4-2 and TRBJ2-1; 9 bases line up with TRBD2. The V and J ends lost 2 bases and 10 bases, in that order; junction bases with no gene match: 12. CDR3 size: 16 residues. Looked up from germline, CDR1 is LGHNA and CDR2 is YNFKEQ.